Below are 28 T cell receptor beta chains sequenced from a single sample in a study of blood T cell repertoires in COVID-19. Some clones are missing from TCRdb's copy, which holds only in-frame ones; the method was immunoSEQ multiplex PCR. The data show around 150,000 clones, about four fifths seen once. Sequencing input: peripheral blood. Receptors originate from a man between 70 and 80 years old with acute or convalescent COVID-19.

The genes are TRBV28 and TRBJ1-1; possibly TRBD1 for D (5 bases). Germline assignment: CDR1 MDHEN and CDR2 SYDVKM. The CDR3 runs 12 residues. Trimming cost V 3 bases and J 10 bases, with 12 bases left between them. DNA for the CDR3: TGTGCCAGCAGTTTTCCCCGGGGGGGAGCTTTCTTT. Its translation is CASSFPRGGAFF. Using reference TRBV28 and TRBJ1-1 for the parts outside the CDR3, the full variable domain is DVKVTQSSRYLVKRTGEKVFLECVQDMDHENMFWYRQDPGLGLRLIYFSYDVKMKEKGDIPEGYSVSREKKERFSLILESASTNQTSMYLCASSFPRGGAFFGQGTRLTVV.

This clone has a handful of counts. This chain's CDR3 is CASRGGVNTGELFF. The CDR3 DNA reads as TGTGCCAGCAGGGGGGGAGTGAACACCGGGGAGCTGTTTTTT. The chain employs TRBV21-1 and TRBJ2-2; the table names TRBD2, a call not compared with the DNA. TRBV21-1 is deemed a pseudogene. The CDR3 length is 14 residues.

Details on this clone: The junction and the germline gene differ at one end; a read error may be behind it. The rearrangement links TRBV19 to TRBJ1-2; weak D call: TRBD1 (5 bases). The CDR3 contains 14 residues. Germline loops: CDR1 LNHDA, CDR2 SQIVND (reference sequence). The CDR3 spells CASSPPTANYGYTF. The CDR3 coding sequence is TGTGCCAGTAGCCCCCCGACAGCTAATTATGGCTACACCTTC.

V gene TRBV28 combines with J gene TRBJ1-4; D is uncertain. Trimming left V 6 bases short and J 8 bases short, with 19 bases between. Germline CDR1 and CDR2: MDHEN and SYDVKM. CDR3 length: 15 amino acids. For the CDR3, the DNA is TGTGCCAGCAGCCCCGCCCCGGCAGGACTAGAAAAACTGTTTTTT. It yields the protein CASSPAPAGLEKLFF.

The J gene is TRBJ1-3, the V gene TRBV7-6; D gene uncertain. This CDR3 has 16 residues. V lost 5 bases to trimming and J lost 0 bases, with 14 bases between them. The germline CDR1 and CDR2 sequences are SGHVS and FNYEAQ. In DNA, the CDR3 is TGTGCCAGCAGCCTTCACCCGGAGAGCTCTGGAAACACCATATATTTT. Protein: CASSLHPESSGNTIYF.

This clone was observed a single time. This chain connects TRBV27 to TRBJ2-1; 8 bases agree with TRBD2. Trimming at V came to 5 bases and at J to 1 base, leaving 7 bases not matched to a gene. The CDR3 contains 16 residues. Germline CDR1 MNHEY, CDR2 SMNVEV (reference sequence). The CDR3: CASSHLAGGSYNEQFF. The CDR3 DNA reads as TGTGCCAGCAGTCACCTAGCGGGCGGATCCTACAATGAGCAGTTCTTC.

The CDR3 bases are TGCGCCAGCAGCTCTCAGTACGAGCAGTACTTC. Its protein product is CASSSQYEQYF. The V call is TRBV5-1, the J call TRBJ2-7; D not resolved. This CDR3 is 11 amino acids long. Germline lookup yields CDR1 SGHRS and CDR2 YFSETQ. Trimming took off 3 bases at V and 4 bases at J, with 5 bases between the two ends.

V usage is TRBV2 and J usage is TRBJ2-5; the match to TRBD2 covers 11 bases. V shed 6 bases and J 5 bases; nucleotides not matched to a gene: 5. CDR1 and CDR2 from the germline V gene are SNHLY and FYNNEI. The CDR3 has 14 amino acids. The CDR3 loop reads CASRPTSGVETQYF. The CDR3 DNA reads as TGTGCCAGCAGGCCGACTAGCGGGGTTGAGACCCAGTACTTC.

This chain links TRBV14 with TRBJ2-1; 9 positions match TRBD2. Germline CDR1 SGHDN, CDR2 FVKESK. The CDR3 has 15 amino acids. J gave up 6 bases and V 6 bases, and 9 bases lay outside the gene matches. The CDR3 coding sequence is TGTGCCAGCAGTACCAGCGGGAGGTTTGGCAATGAGCAGTTCTTC. Translating gives CASSTSGRFGNEQFF. Full variable domain (outside the CDR3, taken from reference TRBV14 and TRBJ2-1): EAGVTQFPSHSVIEKGQTVTLRCDPISGHDNLYWYRRVMGKEIKFLLHFVKESKQDESGMPNNRFLAERTGGTYSTLKVQPAELEDSGVYFCASSTSGRFGNEQFFGPGTRLTVL.

The V call is TRBV15, the J call TRBJ2-7; unclear D gene. The CDR3 totals 14 residues. In germline, CDR1 is LNHNV, CDR2 YYDKDF (reference sequence). V was shortened by 0 bases and J by 3 bases, with 9 bases between the two germline ends. The CDR3 reads CATSRDLGNYEQYF. CDR3 DNA sequence: TGTGCCACCAGCAGAGATTTGGGCAACTACGAGCAGTACTTC.

The chain recombines TRBV30 with TRBJ1-5; tentatively, D is TRBD1 (5 bases). Trimming cost V 5 bases and J 10 bases, with 21 bases left between them. The germline gives CDR1 GTSNPN, CDR2 SVGIG (reference sequence). The CDR3 totals 14 residues. The CDR3 spells CAWGASGTGYPQHF. CDR3 bases: TGTGCCTGGGGGGCCTCGGGTACCGGGTACCCCCAGCATTTT.

V usage is TRBV5-8 and J usage is TRBJ2-7; 7 nucleotides align to TRBD1. Germline loops: CDR1 SGHTS, CDR2 YDEGEE. V dropped 6 bases and J dropped 6; count of bases not matched to a gene: 15. The length of the CDR3 is 15 residues. The CDR3 region is CASNVQLGTASEQYF. Written as DNA, the CDR3 is TGTGCCAGCAACGTCCAACTCGGGACAGCTTCCGAGCAGTACTTC.

J is TRBJ1-1 and V is TRBV15; TRBD1 aligns across 9 bases. Trimming took 5 bases from V and 11 from J; bases not matched to a gene: 6. The germline CDR1 and CDR2 sequences are LNHNV and YYDKDF (reference sequence). The CDR3 totals 12 residues. This CDR3 reads CATSLTGGLAFF. As DNA, the CDR3 is TGTGCCACCAGCCTGACAGGGGGTTTGGCTTTCTTT.

The CDR3 bases are TGTGCCAGCAGCGTAGCTGGCGGGAGGGCGAACACCGGGGAGCTGTTTTTT. This sequence encodes CASSVAGGRANTGELFF. This rearrangement joins TRBV9 to TRBJ2-2, with TRBD2 matching over 9 bases. From germline, CDR1 is SGDLS and CDR2 YYNGEE. CDR3 length equals 17 residues. After removal of 0 bases from V and 0 bases from J, the junction contained 3 bases not matched to a gene.

The chain carries TRBV7-8 and TRBJ1-5; D is unresolved. V lost 2 bases, J lost 10 bases, and 21 bases lay in between. Germline V gene data show CDR1 as SGHVS and CDR2 as FQNEAQ. The CDR3 runs 16 residues. The CDR3 DNA reads as TGTGCCAGCAGCTTAAGTGAAGGAGGGCCGTCAGTACCCCAGCATTTT. The encoded protein is CASSLSEGGPSVPQHF.

The rearrangement joins TRBV7-9 to TRBJ2-3; TRBD1 agrees at 7 bases. In germline, CDR1 is SEHNR, CDR2 FQNEAQ (reference sequence). V dropped 5 bases and J dropped 3; count of bases not matched to a gene: 8. The CDR3 is 15 residues long. The DNA for the CDR3 is TGTGCCAGCAGCCAGGGACAGTTGGGAACAGATACGCAGTATTTT. It translates to CASSQGQLGTDTQYF.

This clone was detected a few times. V and J are TRBV27 and TRBJ2-2, with D maybe TRBD1 (6 bases). Per the germline V gene, CDR1 is MNHEY and CDR2 is SMNVEV (reference sequence). V was pared by 6 bases and J by 1 base, with 15 bases between. The CDR3 has 16 amino acids. In nucleotides, the CDR3 is TGTGCCAGCAGACTTACCGGGACAAGGAACACCGGGGAGCTGTTTTTT. Amino acids: CASRLTGTRNTGELFF.

The genes are TRBV6-2 or TRBV6-3 and TRBJ1-6, with a weak D call TRBD1 (6 bases). Trimming removed 2 bases at V and 10 bases at J, with 12 bases between. The CDR3 totals 14 residues. CDR1 is MNHEY, CDR2 SVGEGT, per germline. DNA for the CDR3: TGTGCCAGCAGTTACGAACAGGGTTTGTCACCCCTCCACTTT. This encodes CASSYEQGLSPLHF.

CDR3 sequence reads: CASSPSYGEMNTEAFF. The CDR3 DNA sequence: TGTGCCAGCTCACCCTCGTATGGGGAGATGAACACTGAAGCTTTCTTT. V and J are TRBV18 and TRBJ1-1; unclear D gene. V was trimmed by 3 bases and J by 0 bases, leaving 14 bases between them. The CDR3 consists of 16 residues. CDR1 is KGHSH, CDR2 LQKENI, per germline.

The chain employs TRBV5-1 and TRBJ1-4; a possible D gene is TRBD1 (5 bases). Germline CDR1 is SGHRS and CDR2 is YFSETQ. Trimming stripped 0 bases from V and 13 bases from J, with 25 bases between. The CDR3 has 17 amino acids. As DNA, the CDR3 is TGCGCCAGCAGCTTGGATGGCCCGGGGACGGGCGGCGGGGGACTGTTTTTT. Amino acids: CASSLDGPGTGGGGLFF. The complete variable domain, with remaining parts taken from reference TRBV5-1 and TRBJ1-4, reads KAGVTQTPRYLIKTRGQQVTLSCSPISGHRSVSWYQQTPGQGLQFLFEYFSETQRNKGNFPGRFSGRQFSNSRSEMNVSTLELGDSALYLCASSLDGPGTGGGGLFFGSGTQLSVL.

This rearrangement joins TRBV19 to TRBJ1-5; 8 bases are shared with TRBD1. The V gene end was trimmed by 7 bases and the J gene end by 5 bases; junction bases not matched to a gene: 10. Germline V gives CDR1 LNHDA, CDR2 SQIVND (reference sequence). This CDR3 contains 15 residues. The CDR3 loop reads CASTFTGTGYQPQHF. DNA for the CDR3: TGTGCCAGTACCTTCACCGGGACAGGATATCAGCCCCAGCATTTT.

The chain couples TRBV11-3 to TRBJ2-2, with D perhaps TRBD2 (6 bases). This CDR3 spans 17 amino acids. Germline V gene data show CDR1 as SGHNT and CDR2 as YENEEA. Trimming shortened V by 1 base and J by 1 base, and 13 bases separated the two germline ends. In DNA form, the CDR3 reads TGTGCCAGCAGCTTAGCCCGGGACTTAAAGAACACCGGGGAGCTGTTTTTT. It is translated as CASSLARDLKNTGELFF.

In this sample, this clone turned up a few times. The gene calls are TRBV12-3 or TRBV12-4 and TRBJ1-2, with a possible D match to TRBD1 (5 bases). Trimming left V 3 bases short and J 7 bases short, with 12 bases between. CDR3 length: 13 amino acids. This chain's CDR3 is CASSFSRDAGYTF. As DNA, the CDR3 is TGTGCCAGCAGTTTTAGCAGGGATGCTGGCTACACCTTC.

V gene TRBV7-2 combines with J gene TRBJ1-3; the D gene is possibly TRBD1 (5 bases). This CDR3 spans 14 amino acids. In germline, CDR1 is SGHTA, CDR2 FQGNSA. V was clipped by 5 bases and J by 3 bases, with 11 bases between them. The CDR3 coding sequence is TGTGCCAGCAGCCCAGGAGGGGATGGAAACACCATATATTTT. Residues: CASSPGGDGNTIYF.

The CDR3 reads CASTMGHEQYF. CDR3 bases: TGTGCCAGCACCATGGGGCACGAGCAGTACTTC. The rearrangement links TRBV12-3 or TRBV12-4 to TRBJ2-7, with D perhaps matching TRBD1 (5 bases). V was pared by 7 bases and J by 5 bases, with 9 bases between. The CDR3 loop spans 11 amino acids.

The gene calls are TRBV3-1 (or the pseudogene TRBV3-2) and TRBJ1-5, with a weak D call TRBD1 (5 bases). V was pared by 3 bases and J by 4 bases, with 10 bases between. The CDR3 is 14 amino acids. CDR1 is LGHDT, CDR2 YNNKEL, per germline (reference sequence). This chain's CDR3 is CASSHRDGNQPQHF. The CDR3 DNA follows: TGTGCCAGCAGCCACAGGGATGGGAATCAGCCCCAGCATTTT.

V gene TRBV12-3 or TRBV12-4 combines with J gene TRBJ1-2; D is possibly TRBD1 (5 bases). The V end was cut by 9 bases, the J end by 8 bases, with 19 bases between. The CDR3 contains 13 residues. DNA of the CDR3: TGTGCCAGTGCTCCCTCGGGGCGGGACGGCTACACCTTC. This gives the protein CASAPSGRDGYTF.

The chain links TRBV5-1 to TRBJ1-2; D remains ambiguous. Germline lookup yields CDR1 SGHRS and CDR2 YFSETQ. The CDR3 is 13 residues long. V gave up 0 bases and J gave up 6 bases, with 9 bases separating them. CDR3 sequence reads: CASSLDRLDGYTF. The CDR3 DNA follows: TGCGCCAGCAGCTTGGATCGACTCGATGGCTACACCTTC.